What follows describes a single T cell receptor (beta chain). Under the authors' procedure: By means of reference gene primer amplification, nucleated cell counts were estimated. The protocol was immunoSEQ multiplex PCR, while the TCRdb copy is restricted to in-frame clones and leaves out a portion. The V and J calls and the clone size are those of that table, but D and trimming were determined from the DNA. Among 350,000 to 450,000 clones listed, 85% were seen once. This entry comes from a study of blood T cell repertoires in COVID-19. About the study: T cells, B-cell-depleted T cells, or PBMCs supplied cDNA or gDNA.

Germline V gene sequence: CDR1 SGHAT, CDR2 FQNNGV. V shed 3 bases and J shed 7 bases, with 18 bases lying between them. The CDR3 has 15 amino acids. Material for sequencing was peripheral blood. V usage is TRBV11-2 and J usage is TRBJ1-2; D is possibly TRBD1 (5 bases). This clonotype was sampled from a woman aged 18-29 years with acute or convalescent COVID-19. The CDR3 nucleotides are TGTGCCAGCAGCTTCATCCGGGACTGGGATCTTGGCTACACCTTC. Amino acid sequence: CASSFIRDWDLGYTF. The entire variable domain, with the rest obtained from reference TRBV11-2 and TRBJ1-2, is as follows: EAGVAQSPRYKIIEKRQSVAFWCNPISGHATLYWYQQILGQGPKLLIQFQNNGVVDDSQLPKDRFSAERLKGVDSTLKIQPAKLEDSAVYLCASSFIRDWDLGYTFGSGTRLTVV.